A single sample gave rise to the 13 T cell receptor beta chains below, sequenced in a study of T cell repertoires in cytomegalovirus infection. One entry per CDR3 protein results from TCRdb running MiXCR on the reads. The sample records roughly 200,000 distinct CDR3 sequences, roughly 17% being singletons. Specimen: CD8+ T cells from PBMCs. All receptors come from a human donor in good health (CMV status not recorded). Some clones in this sample may be carry-over from other donors' samples.

V and J are TRBV6-6 and TRBJ2-4; D assignment may be TRBD1 or TRBD2 (6 bases each). Trimming removed 0 bases from V and 6 bases from J, with 9 bases in between. The length of the CDR3 is 14 residues. The V gene's germline CDR1 is MNHNY and CDR2 SVGAGI (reference sequence). The CDR3 nucleotides are TGTGCCAGCAGTTACTCGGGGGGCGCAAACATTCAGTACTTC. Translating it yields CASSYSGGANIQYF.

As DNA, the CDR3 is TGTGCCAGTAGTATGCCCAGGAATGAAAAACTGTTTTTT. Its protein product is CASSMPRNEKLFF. The chain carries TRBV19 and TRBJ1-4; D gene uncertain. CDR1 and CDR2 (germline): LNHDA, SQIVND (reference sequence). The CDR3 spans 13 residues. Trimming removed 3 bases from V and 5 bases from J, with 7 bases in between.

The J gene is TRBJ2-5, the V gene TRBV11-2; 9 nucleotides agree with TRBD1. J gave up 5 bases and V 3 bases, and 7 bases lay outside the gene matches. The CDR3 has 15 amino acids. The germline CDR1 and CDR2 sequences are SGHAT and FQNNGV. In DNA, the CDR3 is TGTGCCAGCAGCTTCGAAGCCGGACAGGGGGAGACCCAGTACTTC. This codes for CASSFEAGQGETQYF.

The table lists this clonotype with a few counts. In DNA, the CDR3 is TGTGCCAGCAGTCCCCGACAGGCTAAGGCCGGGGAGCTGTTTTTT. This encodes CASSPRQAKAGELFF. The chain employs TRBV6-5 and TRBJ2-2; tentative D call: TRBD1 (6 bases). This CDR3 is built from 15 residues. Germline V gene lookup returns CDR1 MNHEY and CDR2 SVGAGI. Trimming removed 5 bases from V and 6 bases from J, with 16 bases in between.

The CDR3 sequence is CASNRMNTEAFF. CDR3 DNA: TGTGCCAGCAATCGGATGAACACTGAAGCTTTCTTT. The chain has TRBV11-2 and TRBJ1-1, with D uncertain. This CDR3 contains 12 residues. Germline lookup yields CDR1 SGHAT and CDR2 FQNNGV. V dropped 7 bases and J dropped 0 bases, with 6 bases sitting between them.

In this sample, this clonotype turned up many times. The rearrangement uses TRBV7-2 and TRBJ1-2, with 7 bases lining up with TRBD1. This CDR3 has 13 residues. From germline, CDR1 is SGHTA and CDR2 FQGNSA. Trimming took 5 bases from V and 8 from J; bases not matched to a gene: 8. The CDR3 nucleotides are TGTGCCAGCAGCATAAGACAGGGAAAGGGCTACACCTTC. Encoded protein: CASSIRQGKGYTF.

The gene calls are TRBV7-9 and TRBJ2-5; 9 bases align to TRBD1. The CDR3 runs 15 residues. CDR1 is SEHNR and CDR2 is FQNEAQ in the germline V gene (reference sequence). Trimming took 3 bases from V and 1 from J; bases not matched to a gene: 3. CDR3 bases: TGTGCCAGCAGCTTCGGGACAGGGCCCCAAGAGACCCAGTACTTC. This gives the protein CASSFGTGPQETQYF.

In its sample, this clonotype was seen many times. The chain carries TRBV7-2 and TRBJ2-3, with 9 bases that match TRBD2. The V gene's germline CDR1 is SGHTA and CDR2 FQGNSA. With 3 bases clipped from V and 0 bases from J, the junction kept 1 base outside the gene matches. This CDR3 region has 15 residues. CDR3: CASSFLAGSTDTQYF. DNA of the CDR3: TGTGCCAGCAGCTTCCTAGCGGGGAGCACAGATACGCAGTATTTT.

This chain joins TRBV25-1 and TRBJ2-5; tentatively, D is TRBD1 (6 bases). The CDR3 is made up of 15 amino acids. Looked up from germline, CDR1 is MGHDK and CDR2 is SYGVNS. V was shortened by 2 bases and J by 1 base, with 11 bases between the two germline ends. The CDR3, as DNA: TGTGCCAGCAGTGAACATGGGGGCAGCCAAGAGACCCAGTACTTC. It specifies CASSEHGGSQETQYF.

The table lists this clonotype with a few counts. V gene TRBV7-2 combines with J gene TRBJ2-1; the match to TRBD2 covers 10 bases. Trimming at V came to 1 base and at J to 6 bases, leaving 3 bases not matched to a gene. The CDR3 is 15 amino acids. The germline gives CDR1 SGHTA, CDR2 FQGNSA. CDR3 sequence reads: CASSLVSGGANEQFF. CDR3 nucleotides: TGTGCCAGCAGCTTAGTGAGCGGGGGGGCCAATGAGCAGTTCTTC.

This clonotype has only a few counts. The chain links TRBV30 to TRBJ2-3, with D possibly TRBD1 on 6 matching bases. The V end was cut by 3 bases, the J end by 9 bases, with 10 bases between. CDR3 size: 11 residues. The germline gives CDR1 GTSNPN, CDR2 SVGIG (reference sequence). DNA of the CDR3: TGTGCCTGGAGCCAGGGGCCAACGCAGTATTTT. This encodes CAWSQGPTQYF.

This clonotype came up a few times. The chain links TRBV7-6 to TRBJ1-2; TRBD1 is a possible D gene (6 bases). The V end lost 4 bases, the J end lost 10 bases, and 10 bases lay between the germline ends. The CDR3 is 11 residues long. Germline V gene data show CDR1 as SGHVS and CDR2 as FNYEAQ. CDR3 nucleotides: TGTGCCAGCAGCTCGGGGGCGTTCTACACCTTC. Translated, it gives CASSSGAFYTF.

This clonotype was observed a few times. Written as DNA, the CDR3 is TGTGCCAGCAGCGAGCGGGACAAAGCGAACACCGGGGAGCTGTTTTTT. Encoded protein: CASSERDKANTGELFF. The genes are TRBV2 and TRBJ2-2; possible D gene TRBD2, 7 bases. V lost 6 bases and J lost 0, with 14 bases in between. The germline gives CDR1 SNHLY, CDR2 FYNNEI. This CDR3 has 16 residues. The full variable domain, in which reference TRBV2 and TRBJ2-2 provide the parts outside the CDR3, is EPEVTQTPSHQVTQMGQEVILRCVPISNHLYFYWYRQILGQKVEFLVSFYNNEISEKSEIFDDQFSVERPDGSNFTLKIRSTKLEDSAMYFCASSERDKANTGELFFGEGSRLTVL.